The 32 T cell receptor beta chains below come from one sample, sequenced in a study of blood T cell repertoires in COVID-19. Method: immunoSEQ multiplex PCR; TCRdb's copy keeps in-frame clones and lacks some. This sample has some 270,000 clones, with roughly 85% found just once. The sample comprised PBMCs or T cells enriched from blood (not recorded which). The receptors derive from a woman between 45 and 65 years old with acute COVID-19.

This clone was seen a few times. V and J are TRBV27 and TRBJ1-2; D is perhaps TRBD1 (5 bases). The ends were cut back, 5 bases at V and 2 bases at J, with 18 bases in the middle. CDR3 length equals 16 residues. Germline CDR1 MNHEY, CDR2 SMNVEV (reference sequence). The chain's CDR3 is CASSQGSGGPNYGYTF. The DNA of the CDR3 is TGTGCCAGCAGTCAAGGCTCGGGGGGACCCAACTATGGCTACACCTTC.

V usage is TRBV7-9 and J usage is TRBJ1-2, with D perhaps matching TRBD1 (5 bases). The V end was cut by 7 bases, the J end by 2 bases, with 17 bases between. Per germline, CDR1 SEHNR and CDR2 FQNEAQ (reference sequence). The CDR3 totals 15 residues. CDR3 DNA: TGTGCCAGCACTCCGGGGGGTTGGCAGAACTATGGCTACACCTTC. Protein sequence: CASTPGGWQNYGYTF.

The chain couples TRBV19 to TRBJ1-1; a possible D gene is TRBD1 (6 bases). The germline V gene encodes CDR1 LNHDA and CDR2 SQIVND (reference sequence). V gave up 4 bases and J gave up 3 bases, with 18 bases separating them. This CDR3 is 16 amino acids long. CDR3 sequence: CASSRVRGQGHTEAFF. Here the CDR3 DNA reads TGTGCCAGTAGTAGGGTGAGGGGCCAGGGGCACACTGAAGCTTTCTTT. Based on the CDR3 plus reference TRBV19 and TRBJ1-1, the full variable domain is DGGITQSPKYLFRKEGQNVTLSCEQNLNHDAMYWYRQDPGQGLRLIYYSQIVNDFQKGDIAEGYSVSREKKESFPLTVTSAQKNPTAFYLCASSRVRGQGHTEAFFGQGTRLTVV.

The J gene is TRBJ2-5, the V gene TRBV7-2; the match to TRBD2 covers 7 bases. With 2 bases clipped from V and 0 bases from J, the junction kept 6 bases outside the gene matches. The CDR3 covers 16 residues. Germline CDR1 reads SGHTA; CDR2 reads FQGNSA. In DNA form, the CDR3 reads TGTGCCAGCAGCTTATGGGAGCGGGGCTACCAAGAGACCCAGTACTTC. Its translation is CASSLWERGYQETQYF.

The gene calls are TRBV4-1 and TRBJ1-1; tentative D call: TRBD1 (6 bases). The CDR3 totals 15 residues. V was trimmed by 2 bases and J by 3 bases, leaving 13 bases between them. Germline CDR1 reads MGHRA; CDR2 reads YSYEKL. CDR3 nucleotide sequence: TGCGCCAGCAGCCAATTCGGGGGGCAGGACACTGAAGCTTTCTTT. Amino acid sequence: CASSQFGGQDTEAFF.

The chain uses TRBV2 and TRBJ2-1; 7 nucleotides agree with TRBD1. The CDR3 length is 17 residues. Germline values: CDR1 SNHLY, CDR2 FYNNEI. The V segment lost 4 bases and the J segment 6 bases; nucleotides outside the gene matches: 15. The CDR3: CASSVKDRSPFGNEQFF. Here the CDR3 DNA reads TGTGCCAGCAGTGTTAAGGACAGGTCTCCCTTTGGCAATGAGCAGTTCTTC.

Points on this clone: Different DNA sequences within this sample yield the same CDR3. The chain employs TRBV9 and TRBJ1-1; D not resolved. The CDR3 consists of 13 residues. V shed 0 bases and J shed 0 bases, with 3 bases lying between them. Germline CDR1 is SGDLS and CDR2 is YYNGEE. The CDR3, as DNA: TGTGCCAGCAGCGTAGGTATGAACACTGAAGCTTTCTTT. It yields the protein CASSVGMNTEAFF.

This clone was seen only a few times. V and J are TRBV4-2 and TRBJ1-1; no clear D. The CDR3 runs to 16 residues. The germline V and J ends were trimmed by 6 bases and 3 bases, with 20 bases remaining between them. CDR1 is LGHNA and CDR2 is YNFKEQ in the germline V gene. CDR3 in amino acids: CASRPTPNTAYTEAFF. CDR3 sequence (DNA): TGTGCCAGCAGACCCACCCCTAACACAGCCTACACTGAAGCTTTCTTT.

CDR3 protein: CATSRDSVDGEAFF. As DNA, the CDR3 is TGTGCCACCAGCAGAGATTCGGTCGACGGGGAAGCTTTCTTT. The chain carries TRBV15 and TRBJ1-1, with D uncertain. Germline CDR1 reads LNHNV; CDR2 reads YYDKDF (reference sequence). Trimming took off 0 bases at V and 8 bases at J, with 13 bases between the two ends. This CDR3 region has 14 residues.

The rearrangement uses TRBV14 and TRBJ2-7; a weak D match, TRBD1 (6 bases). Germline V gene lookup returns CDR1 SGHDN and CDR2 FVKESK. V lost 0 bases and J 0 bases, leaving 12 bases between the germline ends. The CDR3 contains 16 residues. The CDR3 here is CASSQDPTGISYEQYF. The CDR3 coding sequence is TGTGCCAGCAGCCAAGATCCGACAGGAATCTCCTACGAGCAGTACTTC. The full variable domain, completed using reference TRBV14 and TRBJ2-7, is EAGVTQFPSHSVIEKGQTVTLRCDPISGHDNLYWYRRVMGKEIKFLLHFVKESKQDESGMPNNRFLAERTGGTYSTLKVQPAELEDSGVYFCASSQDPTGISYEQYFGPGTRLTVT.

The CDR3 protein is CASYRGNTEAFF. DNA for the CDR3: TGTGCCAGCTATAGGGGGAACACTGAAGCTTTCTTT. V and J are TRBV6-5 and TRBJ1-1; TRBD1 is a possible D gene (5 bases). The CDR3 spans 12 residues. Trimming took 8 bases from V and 1 from J, leaving 8 bases between them. Germline V lookup: CDR1 MNHEY, CDR2 SVGAGI.

The chain uses TRBV2 and TRBJ1-5; 8 bases are a match to TRBD1. CDR1 and CDR2 (germline): SNHLY, FYNNEI. This CDR3 contains 17 residues. The trim removed 4 bases at V and 4 bases at J, leaving 12 bases unmatched. In DNA form, the CDR3 reads TGTGCCAGCAGTGCAGGACAGGGAAGTATCTGGAATCAGCCCCAGCATTTT. It codes for CASSAGQGSIWNQPQHF.

The chain joins TRBV10-3 to TRBJ1-1; 7 positions match TRBD1. This CDR3 contains 14 residues. Germline trimming cut 7 bases from V and 5 bases from J; bases unmatched to any gene: 10. Germline lookup yields CDR1 ENHRY and CDR2 SYGVKD. CDR3 DNA sequence: TGTGCCATCACCCCGCGTGAGGGGGCGACTGAAGCTTTCTTT. Its translation: CAITPREGATEAFF.

Remarks on this clone: The sample carries other DNA sequences with the same CDR3. The CDR3 bases are TGTGCCAGCAGTGGGACTGGAAATTCACCCCTCCACTTT. Its translation: CASSGTGNSPLHF. J is TRBJ1-6 and V is TRBV7-2, with TRBD1 as a possible D gene (5 bases). Trimming shortened V by 6 bases and J by 7 bases, and 10 bases separated the two germline ends. The CDR3 contains 13 residues. CDR1 and CDR2 from the germline V gene are SGHTA and FQGNSA. Supplemented by reference TRBV7-2 and TRBJ1-6, the full variable domain reads GAGVSQSPSNKVTEKGKDVELRCDPISGHTALYWYRQSLGQGLEFLIYFQGNSAPDKSGLPSDRFSAERTGGSVSTLTIQRTQQEDSAVYLCASSGTGNSPLHFGNGTRLTVT.

The chain combines TRBV4-3 with TRBJ2-5; 8 positions match TRBD2. Germline V gene data show CDR1 as LGHNA and CDR2 as YSLEER. The CDR3 has 17 amino acids. V shed 4 bases, J shed 5 bases, and the junction held 15 bases outside the gene matches. The CDR3 region has the DNA TGCGCCAGCAGCCCTTCCTTTCCCGGGACTAGGGGGGAGACCCAGTACTTC. This sequence encodes CASSPSFPGTRGETQYF.

This chain connects TRBV7-2 to TRBJ2-7, with TRBD2 matching over 14 bases. J was trimmed by 6 bases and V by 4 bases; bases with no gene match: 2. CDR1 SGHTA and CDR2 FQGNSA come from the germline V gene. This CDR3 comprises 14 residues. CDR3 protein: CASSSGLAGGEQYF. CDR3 nucleotides: TGTGCCAGCAGCTCCGGACTAGCGGGGGGCGAGCAGTACTTC.

The chain's CDR3 is CASSESIDSDTQYF. DNA for the CDR3: TGTGCCAGCAGTGAGTCTATTGACTCAGATACGCAGTATTTT. V gene TRBV2 combines with J gene TRBJ2-3, with D unclear. Germline values: CDR1 SNHLY, CDR2 FYNNEI. The CDR3 is made up of 14 amino acids. V lost 3 bases and J 4 bases, leaving 11 bases between the germline ends. The entire variable domain, with the rest obtained from reference TRBV2 and TRBJ2-3, is as follows: EPEVTQTPSHQVTQMGQEVILRCVPISNHLYFYWYRQILGQKVEFLVSFYNNEISEKSEIFDDQFSVERPDGSNFTLKIRSTKLEDSAMYFCASSESIDSDTQYFGPGTRLTVL.

In its sample, this clone was seen once. Other DNA sequences in this sample translate to the same CDR3. This chain joins TRBV9 and TRBJ1-2, with D uncertain. This CDR3 spans 13 amino acids. The germline gives CDR1 SGDLS, CDR2 YYNGEE. The germline V and J ends were trimmed by 0 bases and 4 bases, with 7 bases remaining between them. The CDR3 loop reads CASSVGGVYGYTF. The CDR3 DNA reads TGTGCCAGCAGCGTAGGGGGAGTCTATGGCTACACCTTC.

This clone has only one observation. This chain uses TRBV7-9 with TRBJ1-6; TRBD1 matches 10 bases. V was pared by 9 bases and J by 7 bases, with 9 bases of the junction left unmatched. Germline CDR1 and CDR2: SEHNR and FQNEAQ (reference sequence). CDR3 length equals 15 residues. CDR3 DNA: TGTGCCAGTGAGGGGACAGGGGATGGGAATTCACCCCTCCACTTT. As protein: CASEGTGDGNSPLHF.

The chain couples TRBV4-2 to TRBJ1-3, with D tentatively TRBD1 (6 bases). The germline V and J ends were trimmed by 0 bases and 6 bases, with 18 bases remaining between them. The CDR3 is 17 amino acids. Per the germline V gene, CDR1 is LGHNA and CDR2 is YNFKEQ. The CDR3 protein is CASSQEGRSGGENTIYF. CDR3 nucleotide sequence: TGTGCCAGCAGCCAAGAAGGTCGGTCTGGGGGCGAAAACACCATATATTTT.

This chain joins TRBV3-1 (or the pseudogene TRBV3-2) and TRBJ1-2, with no clear D. The CDR3 totals 11 residues. Trimming took off 5 bases at V and 7 bases at J, with 8 bases between the two ends. CDR1 is LGHDT, CDR2 YNNKEL, per germline (reference sequence). CDR3 sequence reads: CASSKGLGYTF. CDR3 DNA sequence: TGTGCCAGCAGCAAAGGTCTTGGCTACACCTTC.

The genes are TRBV11-2 and TRBJ2-6; 9 positions match TRBD1. The CDR3 contains 16 residues. Germline lookup yields CDR1 SGHAT and CDR2 FQNNGV. V was pared by 6 bases and J by 1 base, with 4 bases of the junction left unmatched. The DNA for the CDR3 is TGTGCCAGCAGAGGACAGGGGAGGTCTGGGGCCAACGTCCTGACTTTC. Its protein is CASRGQGRSGANVLTF.

V usage is TRBV6-5 and J usage is TRBJ2-7, with a possible D match to TRBD1 (5 bases). The V and J ends lost 2 bases and 3 bases respectively, with 14 bases between them. This CDR3 comprises 15 residues. Germline assignment: CDR1 MNHEY and CDR2 SVGAGI. CDR3 bases: TGTGCCAGCAGTTACGTAGCCGGGCAGGGCTACGAGCAGTACTTC. Protein product: CASSYVAGQGYEQYF.

This chain joins TRBV7-2 and TRBJ1-4; perhaps TRBD1 as D (6 bases). The germline V gene has CDR1 SGHTA and CDR2 FQGNSA. Trimming removed 3 bases from V and 10 bases from J, with 21 bases in between. The CDR3 loop spans 16 amino acids. The CDR3 bases are TGTGCCAGCAGCTTGGGCGGAACAGGGCCGGCGGTAAAACTGTTTTTT. Translation gives CASSLGGTGPAVKLFF.

The chain has TRBV2 and TRBJ1-2; TRBD1 matches 7 bases. The CDR3 runs 15 residues. Germline CDR1 is SNHLY and CDR2 is FYNNEI. With 3 bases clipped from V and 4 bases from J, the junction kept 8 bases outside the gene matches. The CDR3 DNA sequence: TGTGCCAGCAGTGACTCGGGCCAGGGGGGCTATGGCTACACCTTC. It specifies CASSDSGQGGYGYTF. The whole variable domain, filled in from reference TRBV2 and TRBJ1-2, reads EPEVTQTPSHQVTQMGQEVILRCVPISNHLYFYWYRQILGQKVEFLVSFYNNEISEKSEIFDDQFSVERPDGSNFTLKIRSTKLEDSAMYFCASSDSGQGGYGYTFGSGTRLTVV.

V gene TRBV6-5 combines with J gene TRBJ2-7; TRBD1 aligns across 7 bases. The CDR3 length is 13 residues. After removal of 4 bases from V and 7 bases from J, the junction contained 7 bases not matched to a gene. Per germline, CDR1 MNHEY and CDR2 SVGAGI. The CDR3 DNA sequence: TGTGCCAGCAGTTCAGCGACAGGGCGGGAGCAGTACTTC. This sequence encodes CASSSATGREQYF.

The chain joins TRBV9 to TRBJ2-1, with D unclear. Per the germline V gene, CDR1 is SGDLS and CDR2 is YYNGEE. V gave up 0 bases and J gave up 8 bases, with 12 bases separating them. The CDR3 sequence is 14 residues long. CDR3 bases: TGTGCCAGCAGCGTAGATAGGCTAGAGGATGAGCAGTTCTTC. This encodes CASSVDRLEDEQFF.

V usage is TRBV6-5 and J usage is TRBJ1-1; 9 bases map to TRBD1. Germline CDR1 MNHEY, CDR2 SVGAGI. V shed 6 bases and J 1 base; nucleotides not matched to a gene: 3. The CDR3 consists of 14 residues. The CDR3 DNA is TGTGCCAGCAGACGGGACAGGGCGAACACTGAAGCTTTCTTT. Amino acid sequence: CASRRDRANTEAFF.

This chain joins TRBV14 and TRBJ1-5; D unclear. Germline V gene data show CDR1 as SGHDN and CDR2 as FVKESK. Between the trimmed V and J ends, which lost 0 bases and 5 bases, there was a span of 5 bases. The CDR3 is made up of 13 amino acids. CDR3 sequence (DNA): TGTGCCAGCAGCCAAGATTTATATCAGCCCCAGCATTTT. The encoded protein is CASSQDLYQPQHF. Supplemented by reference TRBV14 and TRBJ1-5, the full variable domain reads EAGVTQFPSHSVIEKGQTVTLRCDPISGHDNLYWYRRVMGKEIKFLLHFVKESKQDESGMPNNRFLAERTGGTYSTLKVQPAELEDSGVYFCASSQDLYQPQHFGDGTRLSIL.

The V and J genes are TRBV7-2 and TRBJ2-5; D perhaps matches TRBD1 (5 bases). The V gene lost 5 bases and the J gene lost 2 bases, with 27 bases spanning the gap. The CDR3 loop spans 19 amino acids. Germline V gene data show CDR1 as SGHTA and CDR2 as FQGNSA. The CDR3 sequence is CASSMALGLGQSPQETQYF. CDR3 in DNA: TGTGCCAGCAGCATGGCTTTGGGGCTGGGGCAGAGCCCTCAAGAGACCCAGTACTTC. Full variable domain (remainder filled in from reference TRBV7-2 and TRBJ2-5): GAGVSQSPSNKVTEKGKDVELRCDPISGHTALYWYRQSLGQGLEFLIYFQGNSAPDKSGLPSDRFSAERTGGSVSTLTIQRTQQEDSAVYLCASSMALGLGQSPQETQYFGPGTRLLVL.

This sequence joins TRBV5-1 and TRBJ1-6; 11 bases map to TRBD1. The CDR3 is 17 residues long. Germline CDR1 is SGHRS and CDR2 is YFSETQ. The trim removed 4 bases at V and 3 bases at J, leaving 6 bases unmatched. CDR3 in DNA: TGCGCCAGCAGCCCCGGACAGGGGGCCGTCTATAATTCACCCCTCCACTTT. Translation gives CASSPGQGAVYNSPLHF.

The chain employs TRBV6-5 and TRBJ1-1; 7 bases fit TRBD1. Germline V gene data show CDR1 as MNHEY and CDR2 as SVGAGI. CDR3 size: 12 residues. V dropped 5 bases and J dropped 4; count of bases not matched to a gene: 1. CDR3 protein: CASSQGGTEAFF. CDR3 nucleotides: TGTGCCAGCAGTCAGGGGGGCACTGAAGCTTTCTTT.